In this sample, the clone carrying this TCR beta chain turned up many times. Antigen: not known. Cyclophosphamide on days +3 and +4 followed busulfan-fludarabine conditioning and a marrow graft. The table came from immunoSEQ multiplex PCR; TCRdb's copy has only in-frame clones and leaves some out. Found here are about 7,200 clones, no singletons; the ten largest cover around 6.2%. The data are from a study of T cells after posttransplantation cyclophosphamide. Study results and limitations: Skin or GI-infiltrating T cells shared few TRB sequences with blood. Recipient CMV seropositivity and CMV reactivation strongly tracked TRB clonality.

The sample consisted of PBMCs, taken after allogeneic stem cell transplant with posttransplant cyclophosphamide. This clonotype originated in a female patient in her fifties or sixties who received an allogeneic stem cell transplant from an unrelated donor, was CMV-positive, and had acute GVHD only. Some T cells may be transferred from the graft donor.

The CDR3: CSGGTTNTEAFF. The CDR3 nucleotides read TGCAGCGGGGGGACAACGAACACTGAAGCTTTCTTT. V usage is TRBV29-1 and J usage is TRBJ1-1; TRBD1 might be the D (6 bases). This CDR3 has 12 amino acids. From germline, CDR1 is SQVTM and CDR2 ANQGSEA. The ends were cut back, 7 bases at V and 1 base at J, with 10 bases in the middle.